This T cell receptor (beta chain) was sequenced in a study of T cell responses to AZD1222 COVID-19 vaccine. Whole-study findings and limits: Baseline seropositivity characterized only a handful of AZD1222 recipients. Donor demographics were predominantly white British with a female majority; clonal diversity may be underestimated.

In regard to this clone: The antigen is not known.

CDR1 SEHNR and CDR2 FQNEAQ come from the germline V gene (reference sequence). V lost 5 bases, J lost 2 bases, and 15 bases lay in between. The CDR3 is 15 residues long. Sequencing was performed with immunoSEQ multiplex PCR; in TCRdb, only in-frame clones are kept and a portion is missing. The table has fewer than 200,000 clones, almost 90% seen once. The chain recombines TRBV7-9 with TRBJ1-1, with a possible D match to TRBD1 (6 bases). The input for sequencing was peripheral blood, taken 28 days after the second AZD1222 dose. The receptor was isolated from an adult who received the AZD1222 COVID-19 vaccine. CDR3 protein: CASSPPQGLNTEAFF. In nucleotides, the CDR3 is TGTGCCAGCAGCCCTCCACAGGGACTAAACACTGAAGCTTTCTTT.